This T cell receptor beta chain was found in a study of shared clonotypes between healthy human individuals (dated by TCRdb to the early 2020s). About the full investigation: The cohort included a few men and a couple of women between 18 and 49 years of age. Different laboratories and diverse techniques were used to prepare libraries and sequence TCR repertoires, to increase sequencing depth and limit assay-specific biases. Leukapheresis yielded between about 0.94 and 8.9 billion PBMCs per donor. The study deeply sequenced blood TCR repertoires of five healthy adults to estimate repertoire size and the extent of clonotype sharing between individuals. For each donor, CD4 naive and CD4 memory were each given three plates, CD8 naive was given two plates, and CD8 memory was given one plate. Study-wide findings and limitations: Sampling was limited to blood, and TCR repertoires in tissue likely differ from TCR repertoires in blood. Naive subsets generally had larger estimated clonotype richness than memory subsets. Based on pairwise subsampling, the degree of clonotype sharing among donors was expected to be affected by sequencing depth. Incomplete sequencing was indicated by rarefaction of sorted-subset datasets, despite the large sequencing depth. Higher generation probabilities were observed for clonotypes shared by all four sorted-subset donors than for non-shared clonotypes. Because the study included a small number of donors, the genetic and exposure-history diversity represented was limited. Approximately 4.8% of naive CD4, 3.5% of naive CD8, about 2.1% of memory CD4, and roughly 0.4% of memory CD8 clonotypes were shared across several donors.

Donors were healthy HIV-negative adults with no recently reported acute infections or vaccinations. Every donor was a Caucasian adult living in Nashville, Tennessee, USA. CD4+ T cells were enriched through magnetic negative selection, after which naive cells were positively selected on CD45RA and the remaining negative fraction served as the memory subset. After blood collection by leukapheresis, PBMCs were isolated using Ficoll-Histopaque density gradient centrifugation and then cryopreserved in the vapor phase of liquid nitrogen. Purity and quantity of every magnetically sorted T cell population were checked by analytical flow cytometry. Genomic DNA was isolated from every sorted fraction and measured by UV absorbance on a Nanodrop 2000c. TCR CDR3 regions were amplified from genomic DNA by multiplex PCR using the deep immunoSEQ assay. Extracted genomic DNA from each cell subset was distributed evenly across all wells of several immunoSEQ 96-well plates, and each plate was treated as a replicate. For sorted subsets, each replicate PCR was loaded with approximately 190 ng genomic DNA, equivalent to approximately 27,000 T cell genomes. The purified libraries were quantified using a Qubit 3.0 fluorometer, sized with a Bioanalyzer 2100, and then quantified again using the KAPA Library Quantification kit. Each immunoSEQ 96-well plate was sequenced on its own single-read 150-cycle Illumina NextSeq 550 flow cell. Per the authors' processing: The immunoSEQ output contained only junctional sequences without quality scores, so filtering could not match that applied to full-length reads. Sequences were annotated with PyIR, a Python wrapper for IgBLAST v1.9, using IMGT germline references to assign V/J genes and CDR3. Reads were removed for weak V/J assignments (E-value above 1e-6), missing CDR3, stop codons, out-of-frame junctions, or ambiguous translated residues. V3J clonotypes were defined as sequences sharing the same inferred V gene, J gene, and CDR3 amino acid sequence. The percentage overlap between two repertoires was calculated by dividing the number of shared unique clonotypes by the size of the smaller repertoire. Three approaches were used to assess repertoire richness: RTK rarefaction, the Chao1 estimator, and Recon v2.1 estimates of unobserved clonotypes. OLGA was used to compute generation probabilities for all TCRbeta clonotypes that the gDNA method yielded from a few donors. TCRdb took this table from immuneACCESS and kept in-frame rearrangements with V and J called. Such tables lack part of the clones; where checked against another copy, unresolved V genes explain under half of the gap, and the rest is unexplained. For V, J and clone size, that table is used; D and trimming come from the DNA. In all, the sample holds about 2.4 million clones, and roughly 93% of those were seen once. Jointly, the top ten make up 0.35% to 0.45% of the sample.

The V end loses 4 bases and the J end loses 0 bases, and a stretch of 11 bases separates them. The CDR3 sequence holds 15 residues, the cysteine and phenylalanine included. The CDR3 DNA has 45 bases and is translated from base 1. The germline V gene yields SGHDT for CDR1 and YYEEEE for CDR2. Note on this clone: Its antigen is still unknown. No much larger clone is present one base from it, and per-base qualities are unavailable.

The sample comprised naive CD4+ T cells from PBMCs. Sample cell subset or site, as interpreted from the label and publication: CD45RA+ positively selected. This TCR came from a man younger than 35 in good health. Some clones in this sample may be carry-over from other donors' samples. The receptor chain draws on TRBV5-6 and TRBJ1-3, with a weak D call of TRBD1 (6 bases match). The DNA is TGTGCCAGCAGCCGCAGGGGCGACTCTGGAAACACCATATATTTT. This yields the protein CASSRRGDSGNTIYF.